This T cell receptor (beta chain) was sequenced in a study of circulating CD8 cells and anti-PD-1 response in melanoma. Study at large: Response groups: complete/partial responders versus stable/progressive non-responders. Study-wide results and caveats: Published repertoire comparisons used only baseline and M1 samples. Most experiments lacked replicates.

This clonotype ranks as large. Its cognate antigen is unknown. From live CD3+CD8+TCRalphabeta+ cells, four PD-1 and/or TIGIT subsets were sorted. Using about 15 ng of total RNA, TCR libraries were made with the QIAseq Immune Repertoire TCR panel. A single record per CDR3 protein comes from TCRdb applying MiXCR to the reads. This sample has several hundred distinct CDR3 sequences; approximately 13% occur once, and the top ten carry around half. The CDR3 length is 14 residues. Germline V gene data show CDR1 as MNHEY and CDR2 as SVGEGT. Trimming took 0 bases from V and 3 from J, leaving 9 bases between them.

This TCR was sampled from a human donor with melanoma. The chain employs TRBV6-2 or TRBV6-3 and TRBJ2-7, with D uncertain. The sequences come from CD8+ T cells from PBMCs, collected at baseline or after one month of anti-PD-1 therapy (not recorded which). The CDR3 here is CASSYSDSSYEQYF. The CDR3 region has the DNA TGTGCCAGCAGTTACTCGGATTCGAGCTACGAGCAGTACTTC.